This TCR beta chain was recorded in a study of OX40 agonist ivuxolimab in advanced cancers. For the study at large: The treatment was a fully human IgG2 OX40 agonist, ivuxolimab. Every patient in dose escalation had hepatocellular carcinoma, melanoma, renal cell or head and neck cancer. A mean age of roughly 62 years, range roughly 20 to 85, was recorded, and 70% to 85% were male.

V gave up 0 bases and J gave up 10 bases, with 8 bases separating them. This CDR3 region has 13 residues. Germline values: CDR1 SGDLS, CDR2 YYNGEE. Here immunoSEQ multiplex PCR was the method, and the copy in TCRdb shows in-frame clones only, minus some. Of 100,000 to 130,000 clones detected, approximately 90% appear once; the ten largest clones hold around 0.7%. General study points: Which antigen the expanded peripheral T cells recognized is unknown.

On this clone: Its antigen is undetermined.

The rearrangement links TRBV9 to TRBJ1-6, with no clear D. The sequenced sample was CD4+ or CD8+ T cells sorted from blood, obtained in a trial of the OX40 agonist ivuxolimab. This receptor was taken from an adult with an advanced solid tumor such as melanoma, head and neck, liver or kidney cancer. CDR3 residues: CASSVVVGSPLHF. CDR3 DNA sequence: TGTGCCAGCAGCGTAGTTGTCGGCTCACCCCTCCACTTT.